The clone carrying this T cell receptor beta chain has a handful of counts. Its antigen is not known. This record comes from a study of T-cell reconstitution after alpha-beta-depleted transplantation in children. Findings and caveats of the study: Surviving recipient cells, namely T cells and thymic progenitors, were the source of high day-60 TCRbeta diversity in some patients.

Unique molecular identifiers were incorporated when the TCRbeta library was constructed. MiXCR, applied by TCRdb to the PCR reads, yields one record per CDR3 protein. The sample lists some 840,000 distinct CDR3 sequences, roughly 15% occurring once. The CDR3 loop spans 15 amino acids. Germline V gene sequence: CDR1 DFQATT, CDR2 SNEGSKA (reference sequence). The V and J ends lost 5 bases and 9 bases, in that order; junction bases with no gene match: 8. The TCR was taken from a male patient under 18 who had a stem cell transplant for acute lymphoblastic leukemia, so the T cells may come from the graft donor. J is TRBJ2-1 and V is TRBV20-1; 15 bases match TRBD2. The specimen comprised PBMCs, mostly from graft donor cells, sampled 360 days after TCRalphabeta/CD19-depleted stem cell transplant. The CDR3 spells CSARGTSGRTLEQFF. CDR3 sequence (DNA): TGCAGTGCTCGAGGGACTAGCGGGAGGACCCTTGAGCAGTTCTTC.